The next 26 T cell receptor beta chains were all read from a single sample in a study of T cells in Graves' hyperthyroidism and ophthalmopathy (dated 2019 in TCRdb). Receptor libraries were prepared by multiplex PCR. Sequencing took place on an Illumina HiSeq 2000. TCR beta CDR3 regions were amplified from RNA transcripts. For the first round of RT-PCR on the TCR CDR3, the HTBI primer set was used together with the Qiagen OneStep RT-PCR kit. TCRdb's own reprocessing of the public reads used fastp at Q25 and MiXCR and kept productive beta chains. Under each unique CDR3 protein, matching rows form one entry showing the most common genes and DNA. This sample has some 350,000 distinct CDR3 sequences in its table, and 15% of those were observed once. Clones ranked in the top ten supply approximately 19% of the sample. The sample comprised blood. The receptors here all came from an older woman with Graves' ophthalmopathy.

This chain uses TRBV12-3 or TRBV12-4 with TRBJ1-5; maybe TRBD1 (6 bases). The CDR3 consists of 15 residues. Trimming took off 0 bases at V and 5 bases at J, with 11 bases between the two ends. CDR3 nucleotide sequence: TGTGCCAGCAGTTTAGCTTGGGGGGGGCATCAGCCCCAGCATTTT. Protein sequence: CASSLAWGGHQPQHF.

The chain employs TRBV29-1 and TRBJ2-7; 7 bases align to TRBD1. The CDR3 covers 11 residues. Trimming at V came to 7 bases and at J to 4 bases, leaving 4 bases not matched to a gene. Germline V gene lookup returns CDR1 SQVTM and CDR2 ANQGSEA. Written as DNA, the CDR3 is TGCAGCGGAGAACAGGGGTACGAGCAGTACTTC. Protein sequence: CSGEQGYEQYF.

The CDR3 spells CASSLVGTGDNEQYF. Written as DNA, the CDR3 is TGTGCCAGCAGCTTAGTAGGGACAGGGGATAACGAGCAGTACTTC. The chain uses TRBV11-2 and TRBJ2-7, with 10 bases aligning to TRBD1. The CDR3 extends over 15 amino acids. The germline V gene has CDR1 SGHAT and CDR2 FQNNGV. The trim removed 1 base at V and 5 bases at J, leaving 5 bases unmatched.

This clonotype came up many times. This sequence joins TRBV11-2 and TRBJ2-1; weak D call: TRBD1 (5 bases). In germline, CDR1 is SGHAT, CDR2 FQNNGV. The V end lost 0 bases, the J end lost 12 bases, and 12 bases lay between the germline ends. This CDR3 is built from 13 residues. For the CDR3, the DNA is TGTGCCAGCAGCTTAGATGGGTCAGGGTCGCAGTTCTTC. It is translated as CASSLDGSGSQFF.

This clonotype was observed many times. V gene TRBV27 combines with J gene TRBJ1-1, with D unresolved. Germline lookup yields CDR1 MNHEY and CDR2 SMNVEV (reference sequence). The V and J ends lost 2 bases and 4 bases respectively, with 8 bases between them. This CDR3 region has 13 residues. In nucleotides, the CDR3 is TGTGCCAGCAGTTTAGGATATGGCACTGAAGCTTTCTTT. Its translation is CASSLGYGTEAFF.

This clonotype was detected many times. The DNA for the CDR3 is TGTGCCAGCAGCTGGAGCGGGAGGGGAGAGACGCAGTATTTT. Translation: CASSWSGRGETQYF. This chain connects TRBV11-2 to TRBJ2-3, with 10 bases fitting TRBD2. V dropped 4 bases and J dropped 9; count of bases not matched to a gene: 7. The CDR3 has 14 residues. Germline assignment: CDR1 SGHAT and CDR2 FQNNGV.

The chain combines TRBV12-3 or TRBV12-4 with TRBJ2-7; 7 bases map to TRBD2. CDR3 size: 14 residues. Trimming cost V 5 bases and J 3 bases; bases outside gene matches: 7. The CDR3 reads CASSITGTIYEQYF. The CDR3, as DNA: TGTGCCAGCAGTATAACCGGGACTATCTACGAGCAGTACTTC.

This clonotype has more than one count but fewer than ten. The rearrangement uses TRBV10-3 and TRBJ2-5; TRBD1 agrees at 7 bases. The CDR3 is 12 amino acids. Trimming took 10 bases from V and 4 from J; bases not matched to a gene: 6. Per the germline V gene, CDR1 is ENHRY and CDR2 is SYGVKD. CDR3 sequence (DNA): TGTGCCACCAAGACAGGGTCAGAGACCCAGTACTTC. It translates to CATKTGSETQYF.

This clonotype was picked up a small number of times. J is TRBJ2-7 and V is TRBV20-1; D unclear. The CDR3 sequence is 11 residues long. The V gene lost 6 bases and the J gene lost 6 bases, with 12 bases spanning the gap. The germline V gene has CDR1 DFQATT and CDR2 SNEGSKA (reference sequence). In DNA, the CDR3 is TGCAGTGCACACACAGCCTCCGAGCAGTACTTC. Translation gives CSAHTASEQYF.

The chain combines TRBV29-1 with TRBJ2-1, with 9 bases aligning to TRBD2. Losses at the gene ends were 6 bases for V and 6 bases for J; bases not matched to a gene: 12. The CDR3 spans 15 residues. Germline V lookup: CDR1 SQVTM, CDR2 ANQGSEA. This CDR3 is CSVGVRVAGVNEQFF. The CDR3 DNA follows: TGCAGCGTCGGGGTTAGGGTAGCGGGAGTCAATGAGCAGTTCTTC.

The V gene is TRBV3-1, the J gene TRBJ2-2; TRBD1 matches at 12 bases. The CDR3 length is 17 residues. Germline values: CDR1 LGHDT, CDR2 YNNKEL (reference sequence). Trimming at V came to 4 bases and at J to 4 bases, leaving 7 bases not matched to a gene. The CDR3 spells CASSRDRGRRGTGELFF. The CDR3 DNA follows: TGTGCCAGCAGCCGGGACAGGGGGCGGCGGGGCACCGGGGAGCTGTTTTTT.

This clonotype was seen many times. This sequence joins TRBV27 and TRBJ2-7, with 8 bases aligning to TRBD1. Trimming took 2 bases from V and 3 from J; bases not matched to a gene: 6. The CDR3 loop spans 15 amino acids. Germline lookup yields CDR1 MNHEY and CDR2 SMNVEV (reference sequence). CDR3 residues: CASSLEYRGDYEQYF. The DNA for the CDR3 is TGTGCCAGCAGTTTAGAGTACAGGGGGGACTACGAGCAGTACTTC.

This clonotype was seen repeatedly, ten times or more. The CDR3 DNA reads as TGCAGTGCTAGAGATCCCCGCGGGGATTTCAGCTCCTACGAGCAGTACTTC. Translation gives CSARDPRGDFSSYEQYF. The chain couples TRBV20-1 to TRBJ2-7, with D perhaps TRBD2 (6 bases). Trimming removed 0 bases at V and 0 bases at J, with 18 bases between. CDR3 length: 17 residues. CDR1 and CDR2 (germline): DFQATT, SNEGSKA (reference sequence).

Turning to this clonotype: A much larger clone differs from this one at a single base, so this may be a read error. The chain is built from TRBV20-1 and TRBJ2-1; a possible D gene is TRBD2 (6 bases). CDR1 and CDR2 (germline): DFQATT, SNEGSKA (reference sequence). This CDR3 region has 17 residues. Here the CDR3 DNA reads TGCAGTGCTAGCCCCCCCCTAGGCGGCGGGACCTACAATGGGCAGTTCTTC. Translation gives CSASPPLGGGTYNGQFF.

This clonotype occurred many times. The rearrangement uses TRBV12-3 or TRBV12-4 and TRBJ2-1, with TRBD2 matching over 11 bases. V lost 3 bases and J lost 8; bases outside the gene matches: 12. CDR3 length equals 17 residues. DNA for the CDR3: TGTGCCAGCAGTTTTCCGCCGGGACTAGCGGTCTTGGATGAGCAGTTCTTC. It codes for CASSFPPGLAVLDEQFF.

In its sample, this clonotype was seen many times. The chain carries TRBV12-3 or TRBV12-4 and TRBJ2-5, with TRBD2 matching over 9 bases. This CDR3 comprises 16 residues. Trimming removed 3 bases from V and 6 bases from J; junction bases left unmatched: 11. CDR3 loop: CASSLRRLAGIKTQYF. The CDR3 coding sequence is TGTGCCAGCAGTTTGCGGCGCCTAGCGGGAATAAAGACCCAGTACTTC.

This sequence joins TRBV25-1 and TRBJ2-7; 8 bases are shared with TRBD2. CDR1 and CDR2 from the germline V gene are MGHDK and SYGVNS. The CDR3 runs to 16 residues. V was clipped by 8 bases and J by 1 base; unmatched bases: 13. The CDR3, as DNA: TGTGCCAGCCCGCGGGTTGAGCGGGAGACGTCCTACGAGCAGTACTTC. Protein product: CASPRVERETSYEQYF.

This clonotype has just a few counts. This chain links TRBV6-1 with TRBJ2-7; TRBD1 or TRBD2 may be the D gene (5 bases each). Germline loops: CDR1 MNHNS, CDR2 SASEGT. The CDR3 consists of 17 residues. With 5 bases removed from V and 0 bases from J, the gap between germline ends came to 20 bases. The CDR3: CASSYPSGTESSYEQYF. Here the CDR3 DNA reads TGTGCCAGCAGTTATCCCTCCGGGACGGAGAGCTCCTACGAGCAGTACTTC.

V and J are TRBV5-8 and TRBJ1-5; D unclear. V was shortened by 5 bases and J by 6 bases, with 15 bases between the two germline ends. Per the germline V gene, CDR1 is SGHTS and CDR2 is YDEGEE. This CDR3 has 14 amino acids. CDR3 bases: TGTGCCAGCAGTTACTCCACCCTCGGTCAGCCCCAGCATTTT. This sequence encodes CASSYSTLGQPQHF.

This chain connects TRBV14 to TRBJ2-1; D unclear. Germline CDR1 is SGHDN and CDR2 is FVKESK. The CDR3 totals 18 residues. The ends were cut back, 0 bases at V and 0 bases at J, with 15 bases in the middle. The DNA of the CDR3 is TGTGCCAGCAGCCAAGATCTGTCTGCGAAGGCCTCCTACAATGAGCAGTTCTTC. This codes for CASSQDLSAKASYNEQFF.

With regard to this clonotype: One end of the junction does not line up with germline, which may come from a read error. The chain couples TRBV4-1 to TRBJ1-5; D is possibly TRBD1 (5 bases). The CDR3 spans 13 residues. CDR1 is MGHRA and CDR2 is YSYEKL in the germline V gene. The CDR3 region is CASSQGGIQPQHF. The CDR3 DNA reads as TGCGCCAGCAGCCAAGGGGGCATACAGCCCCAGCACTTT.

The rearrangement links TRBV6-5 to TRBJ1-5; a possible D gene is TRBD1 (5 bases). Between the trimmed V and J ends, which lost 0 bases and 2 bases, there was a span of 14 bases. This CDR3 is 17 amino acids long. Germline CDR1 reads MNHEY; CDR2 reads SVGAGI. CDR3 region: CASSYSTGGRGNQPQHF. Here the CDR3 DNA reads TGTGCCAGCAGTTACTCGACGGGGGGAAGGGGCAATCAGCCCCAGCATTTT.

This clonotype was seen a handful of times. V gene TRBV3-1 combines with J gene TRBJ2-2; TRBD2 aligns across 9 bases. J was trimmed by 3 bases and V by 0 bases; bases with no gene match: 14. Germline CDR1 LGHDT, CDR2 YNNKEL (reference sequence). The CDR3 loop spans 20 amino acids. The CDR3 sequence is CASSQEVGLAGIVYTGELFF. In DNA form, the CDR3 reads TGTGCCAGCAGCCAAGAGGTTGGGCTAGCGGGAATTGTGTACACCGGGGAGCTGTTTTTT.

This chain joins TRBV20-1 and TRBJ2-1; 15 nucleotides line up with TRBD2. The CDR3 is 15 amino acids. J was trimmed by 10 bases and V by 6 bases; bases with no gene match: 10. Looked up from germline, CDR1 is DFQATT and CDR2 is SNEGSKA (reference sequence). For the CDR3, the DNA is TGCAGTGCGCCCGGACTAGCGGGAGGGAGGAGGGAGCAGTTCTTC. It encodes CSAPGLAGGRREQFF.

This clonotype has at least ten counts. V is TRBV6-6 and J is TRBJ2-3, with TRBD2 matching over 14 bases. CDR3 length: 16 amino acids. Germline CDR1 MNHNY, CDR2 SVGAGI (reference sequence). After removal of 2 bases from V and 6 bases from J, the junction contained 4 bases not matched to a gene. The CDR3 DNA sequence: TGTGCCAGCAGTTACGGGACTAGCGGGAGCTGGGATACGCAGTATTTT. Translation gives CASSYGTSGSWDTQYF.

This clonotype has at least ten counts. This chain connects TRBV12-5 to TRBJ2-1; the D is unclear. Between the trimmed V and J ends, which lost 6 bases and 7 bases, there was a span of 13 bases. The CDR3 spans 13 residues. Germline V gene lookup returns CDR1 LGHNT and CDR2 FRNRAP. The CDR3 region is CASGPATLNEQFF. The DNA of the CDR3 is TGTGCTAGTGGACCCGCGACTCTAAATGAGCAGTTCTTC.